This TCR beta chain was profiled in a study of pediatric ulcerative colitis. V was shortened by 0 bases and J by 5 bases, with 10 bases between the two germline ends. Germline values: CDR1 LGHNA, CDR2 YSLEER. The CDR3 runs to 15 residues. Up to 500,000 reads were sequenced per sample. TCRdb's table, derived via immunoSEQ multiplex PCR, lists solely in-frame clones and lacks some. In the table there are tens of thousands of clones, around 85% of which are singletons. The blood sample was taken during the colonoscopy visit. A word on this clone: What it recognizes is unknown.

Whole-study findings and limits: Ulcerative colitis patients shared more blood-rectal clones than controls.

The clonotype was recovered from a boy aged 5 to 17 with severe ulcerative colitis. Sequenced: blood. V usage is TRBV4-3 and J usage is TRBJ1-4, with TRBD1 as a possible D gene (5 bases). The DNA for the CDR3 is TGCGCCAGCAGCCAAGAGGGGCAGGGAAATGAAAAACTGTTTTTT. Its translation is CASSQEGQGNEKLFF.